The clone carrying this TCR beta chain occurred once. This record belongs to a study of blood T cell repertoires in COVID-19. Germline CDR1 is LGHNA and CDR2 is YSLEER. Germline trimming cut 0 bases from V and 9 bases from J; bases unmatched to any gene: 16. The CDR3 consists of 17 residues. Clones were sequenced by immunoSEQ multiplex PCR, and TCRdb holds only the in-frame ones, with some missing. Altogether 150,000 to 200,000 clones are present, about four fifths being singletons, with the ten largest covering roughly 7.5%. The sequenced sample was peripheral blood. The TCR originated in a woman in her seventies with COVID-19, enrolled during active disease. The chain employs TRBV4-3 and TRBJ2-5; 7 bases are shared with TRBD2. This CDR3 is CASSQDLDKAGDLPQYF. The CDR3 bases are TGCGCCAGCAGCCAAGACCTAGATAAGGCGGGAGACCTACCCCAGTACTTC.